This T cell receptor beta chain came from a study of regulatory T cells in long-lasting Graves disease. Time point reported: newly diagnosed GD, antithyroid drugs for less than 3 months. RNA isolated from PBMCs was used to make the TCR library. The authors diagnosed Graves' disease using American Thyroid Association guidelines. The germline V gene has CDR1 SEHNR and CDR2 FQNEAQ (reference sequence). The CDR3 contains 16 residues. Germline trimming cut 5 bases from V and 1 base from J; bases unmatched to any gene: 9. Combining iRepertoire HTBI primers with Arm-PCR of CDR3 regions, the authors built TCR beta libraries. TCRdb redid the calling of the multiplex PCR reads with MiXCR, one entry per CDR3 protein. The data contain fewer than 550,000 distinct CDR3 sequences, about 16% of them seen just once; the ten biggest clones take up approximately 25%. In this sample, this clonotype turned up many times.

These same records also appear under a second study, on T cells in Graves' hyperthyroidism and ophthalmopathy. That paper states: Disease duration under 2 months; hyperthyroidism patients were aged 18 to 65.

The source was peripheral blood mononuclear cells (PBMCs), collected at new diagnosis, from a patient treated with antithyroid drugs. This receptor was identified in a woman aged 35 to 59 with Graves disease. The V call is TRBV7-9, the J call TRBJ2-7; 9 bases line up with TRBD2. Here the CDR3 DNA reads TGTGCCAGCAGCGACCCTTCTAGCGGGACTTCCTACGAGCAGTACTTC. Its protein is CASSDPSSGTSYEQYF.